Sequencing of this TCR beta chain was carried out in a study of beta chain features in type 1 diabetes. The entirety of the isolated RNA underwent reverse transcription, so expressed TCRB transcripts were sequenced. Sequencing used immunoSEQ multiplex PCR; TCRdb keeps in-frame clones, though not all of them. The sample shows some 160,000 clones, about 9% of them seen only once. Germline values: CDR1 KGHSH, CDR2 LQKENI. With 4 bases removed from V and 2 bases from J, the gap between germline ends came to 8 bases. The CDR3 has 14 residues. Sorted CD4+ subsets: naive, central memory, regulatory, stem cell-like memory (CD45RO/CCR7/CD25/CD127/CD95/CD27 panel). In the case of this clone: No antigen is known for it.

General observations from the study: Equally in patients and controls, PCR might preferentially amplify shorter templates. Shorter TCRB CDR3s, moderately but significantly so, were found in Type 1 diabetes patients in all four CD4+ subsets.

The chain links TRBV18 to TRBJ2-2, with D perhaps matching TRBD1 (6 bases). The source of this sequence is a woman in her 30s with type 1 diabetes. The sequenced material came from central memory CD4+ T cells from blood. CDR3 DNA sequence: TGTGCCAGCTCACTGGGACAAAACACCGGGGAGCTGTTTTTT. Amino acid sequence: CASSLGQNTGELFF. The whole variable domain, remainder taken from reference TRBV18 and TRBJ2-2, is NAGVMQNPRHLVRRRGQEARLRCSPMKGHSHVYWYRQLPEEGLKFMVYLQKENIIDESGMPKERFSAEFPKEGPSILRIQQVVRGDSAAYFCASSLGQNTGELFFGEGSRLTVL.